One and the same sample provided the 17 T cell receptor beta chains below, sequenced in a study of blood T cell repertoires in COVID-19. Sequencing used immunoSEQ multiplex PCR; TCRdb keeps in-frame clones, though not all of them. Of about 390,000 clones listed, 70% to 90% are singletons. The sample taken for sequencing was peripheral blood. The receptors shown here come from a woman aged 55-70 years with COVID-19, enrolled during active disease.

The rearrangement links TRBV5-6 to TRBJ2-7, with D maybe TRBD1 (6 bases). Per germline, CDR1 SGHDT and CDR2 YYEEEE. The V gene lost 2 bases and the J gene lost 7 bases, with 13 bases spanning the gap. The CDR3 runs 13 residues. The CDR3 DNA is TGTGCCAGCAGCTTACAGGGAACGGGGGAGCAGTACTTC. It translates to CASSLQGTGEQYF.

In the case of this clone: This sample also contains other DNA sequences that code for the same CDR3. This CDR3 is CASSLQETQYF. CDR3 coding DNA: TGCGCCAGCAGCCTCCAAGAGACCCAGTACTTC. V gene TRBV5-1 combines with J gene TRBJ2-5; D is uncertain. CDR3 length: 11 residues. Trimming removed 4 bases from V and 1 base from J, with 2 bases in between. CDR1 SGHRS and CDR2 YFSETQ come from the germline V gene. Based on the CDR3 plus reference TRBV5-1 and TRBJ2-5, the full variable domain is KAGVTQTPRYLIKTRGQQVTLSCSPISGHRSVSWYQQTPGQGLQFLFEYFSETQRNKGNFPGRFSGRQFSNSRSEMNVSTLELGDSALYLCASSLQETQYFGPGTRLLVL.

The chain carries TRBV2 and TRBJ2-6; a weak D match, TRBD1 (5 bases). Germline values: CDR1 SNHLY, CDR2 FYNNEI. This CDR3 has 13 amino acids. Trimming pared 2 bases from V and 12 bases from J, leaving 11 bases between. The CDR3 sequence is CASSEIQALVLTF. For the CDR3, the DNA is TGTGCCAGCAGTGAAATACAGGCCCTCGTCCTGACTTTC.

The rearrangement uses TRBV5-6 and TRBJ1-6; the D gene is possibly TRBD1 (5 bases). V was pared by 4 bases and J by 7 bases, with 9 bases between. The germline gives CDR1 SGHDT, CDR2 YYEEEE. The CDR3 totals 13 residues. CDR3 nucleotides: TGTGCCAGCAGCCTGACAGTGAATTCACCCCTCCACTTT. Its protein product is CASSLTVNSPLHF.

The chain has TRBV5-1 and TRBJ2-1; TRBD1 is a possible D gene (6 bases). Germline V CDR1 and CDR2: SGHRS, YFSETQ. Trimming removed 5 bases from V and 0 bases from J, with 12 bases in between. This CDR3 is 15 amino acids long. CDR3 amino acids: CASRDTGSSYNEQFF. CDR3 nucleotide sequence: TGCGCCAGCAGGGATACAGGGAGCTCCTACAATGAGCAGTTCTTC.

V gene TRBV7-2 combines with J gene TRBJ1-2; 7 bases agree with TRBD1. The CDR3 is made up of 14 amino acids. Trimming cost V 7 bases and J 2 bases; bases outside gene matches: 7. Per the germline V gene, CDR1 is SGHTA and CDR2 is FQGNSA. The CDR3 coding sequence is TGTGCCAGCACCCTCACGACAGGGAACTATGGCTACACCTTC. This translates into CASTLTTGNYGYTF.

This clone was counted only a few times. The rearrangement uses TRBV6-5 and TRBJ1-2, with a weak D call TRBD1 (6 bases). V shed 7 bases and J shed 0 bases, with 15 bases lying between them. The CDR3 length is 15 residues. Germline assignment: CDR1 MNHEY and CDR2 SVGAGI. The CDR3 coding sequence is TGTGCCAGCAAATTAACAGGGTTGGCTAACTATGGCTACACCTTC. Translating gives CASKLTGLANYGYTF.

The chain carries TRBV3-1 (or the pseudogene TRBV3-2) and TRBJ1-3; no definite D call. Looked up from germline, CDR1 is LGHDT and CDR2 is YNNKEL (reference sequence). CDR3 size: 15 residues. Trimming removed 4 bases at V and 0 bases at J, with 10 bases between. As DNA, the CDR3 is TGTGCCAGCAGCCGAACAGTGAACTCTGGAAACACCATATATTTT. This gives the protein CASSRTVNSGNTIYF.

The DNA of the CDR3 is TGTGCCAGCAGTCGCGGGACCGACACAGATACGCAGTATTTT. Amino acid sequence: CASSRGTDTDTQYF. The V and J genes are TRBV5-5 and TRBJ2-3; tentative D call: TRBD2 (6 bases). Germline V lookup: CDR1 SGHKS, CDR2 YYEKEE (reference sequence). V was trimmed by 5 bases and J by 2 bases, leaving 12 bases between them. There are 14 residues in the CDR3.

The chain couples TRBV19 to TRBJ1-5, with 9 bases that match TRBD1. This CDR3 has 17 amino acids. V lost 5 bases to trimming and J lost 0 bases; unmatched junction nucleotides: 8. Germline V gene sequence: CDR1 LNHDA, CDR2 SQIVND (reference sequence). The CDR3 sequence is CASSLGTGPYSNQPQHF. The DNA of the CDR3 is TGTGCCAGTAGTCTCGGGACAGGGCCCTATAGCAATCAGCCCCAGCATTTT.

This clone has more than one count but fewer than ten. The chain uses TRBV18 and TRBJ1-1; TRBD1 might be the D (6 bases). In germline, CDR1 is KGHSH, CDR2 LQKENI. V lost 3 bases, J lost 4 bases, and 12 bases lay in between. This CDR3 comprises 14 residues. The DNA of the CDR3 is TGTGCCAGCTCACCGGGGGCGTCGGGCACTGAAGCTTTCTTT. Protein product: CASSPGASGTEAFF.

The DNA of the CDR3 is TGCGCCAGCAGTATCCAGTCTAATGAAAAACTGTTTTTT. Translated, it gives CASSIQSNEKLFF. The chain couples TRBV5-1 to TRBJ1-4, with unresolved D. The CDR3 spans 13 residues. The V end lost 5 bases, the J end lost 3 bases, and 8 bases lay between the germline ends. Germline V gene sequence: CDR1 SGHRS, CDR2 YFSETQ.

J is TRBJ1-1 and V is TRBV19; D is undetermined. V was trimmed by 2 bases and J by 4 bases, leaving 8 bases between them. There are 13 residues in the CDR3. Germline CDR1 LNHDA, CDR2 SQIVND (reference sequence). The CDR3 protein is CASSILVSTEAFF. CDR3 in DNA: TGTGCCAGTAGTATACTAGTCAGCACTGAAGCTTTCTTT.

A remark on this clone: Other DNA sequences of this sample code for an identical CDR3. The chain joins TRBV28 to TRBJ2-5; D might be TRBD1 (5 bases). With 5 bases removed from V and 7 bases from J, the gap between germline ends came to 8 bases. The V gene's germline CDR1 is MDHEN and CDR2 SYDVKM. The CDR3 sequence is 11 residues long. This CDR3 is CASSLTGTQYF. CDR3 sequence (DNA): TGTGCCAGCAGTCTCACAGGGACCCAGTACTTC.

The chain combines TRBV12-5 with TRBJ2-1, with a possible D match to TRBD1 (6 bases). Trimming pared 6 bases from V and 8 bases from J, leaving 11 bases between. Per germline, CDR1 LGHNT and CDR2 FRNRAP. This CDR3 region has 12 residues. The CDR3 DNA follows: TGTGCTAGTGGCCGACAGGCAGATGAGCAGTTCTTC. The encoded protein is CASGRQADEQFF.

A single count supports this clone. This CDR3 is also generated by other DNA sequences in the sample. V gene TRBV12-3 or TRBV12-4 combines with J gene TRBJ2-5; D is undetermined. The CDR3 runs to 12 residues. Trimming took off 0 bases at V and 4 bases at J, with 3 bases between the two ends. The chain's CDR3 is CASSLALETQYF. The CDR3 coding sequence is TGTGCCAGCAGTTTAGCCTTAGAGACCCAGTACTTC.

This sequence joins TRBV7-8 and TRBJ2-7; 7 nucleotides line up with TRBD1. V gave up 5 bases and J gave up 2 bases; unmatched junction bases: 9. Per the germline V gene, CDR1 is SGHVS and CDR2 is FQNEAQ. The CDR3 loop spans 15 amino acids. In DNA, the CDR3 is TGTGCCAGCAGCCCTCGGGACAGTTTAACCTACGAGCAGTACTTC. It translates to CASSPRDSLTYEQYF. Based on the CDR3 plus reference TRBV7-8 and TRBJ2-7, the full variable domain is GAGVSQSPRYKVAKRGQDVALRCDPISGHVSLFWYQQALGQGPEFLTYFQNEAQLDKSGLPSDRFFAERPEGSVSTLKIQRTQQEDSAVYLCASSPRDSLTYEQYFGPGTRLTVT.